The entry that follows covers one T cell receptor beta chain sequence. Its antigen is still unknown. As normal controls, peripheral blood was provided by six healthy donors. The data were taken from a study of alternative splicing in chronic myeloid leukemia remission (dated by TCRdb to about 2020). For the wider study: Peripheral blood from chronic-phase CML patients at diagnosis and remission was profiled by RNA sequencing and compared with healthy donors. Trizol was used to extract total RNA from peripheral blood mononuclear cells of diagnosis, remission and control samples. Female/male counts of 11/5 were recorded for diagnosis samples, 8/3 for remission samples and 2/4 for controls. Median ages of around 50 years at diagnosis, 56 to 65 at remission and roughly 39 for healthy controls were recorded.

What the study reported, not specific to this receptor: Blood cell composition varied strongly between timepoints, moving from enrichment of myeloid progenitors at diagnosis to enrichment of mature lymphoid cells at remission. At remission, blood cell composition had been reconfigured so that it resembled normal controls enriched in lymphoid cells.

The germline V gene (reference sequence) specifies SGHNT as CDR1 and YYREEE as CDR2. Including the terminal cysteine and phenylalanine, the CDR3 comprises 12 residues. The protein alone is recorded here. The library was built by means of bulk RNA-seq. The TruSeq Stranded RNA sample prep kit was used to generate libraries of poly-A-enriched mRNA from an input of around 1 ug total RNA. Every sample was sequenced in triplicate, with paired-end sequencing run on a HiSeq 2500. Each mate in the RNA-seq data had a read length of 125 nucleotides. As for the authors' bioinformatics: Reads were trimmed and aligned to hg38 with STAR v2.7, with quality control by FASTQC, RSeQC and multiqc. Salmon 0.14.1 was used to quantify gene expression levels as transcripts per million (TPM). Principal component analysis suggested that transcriptomic profiles were not driven by trial, library batch, sequencing batch, treatment regimen or sex. TCRdb reprocessed the raw reads; every CDR3 protein sequence is a single record, and DNA is not supplied. Here the V and J calls rest on TCRdb's processing, not on the authors' analysis. The sample profile shows a few hundred distinct CDR3 sequences; 95% to 96% of them were found once. The ten largest clones represent 11% to 15% of the sample.

The sample comprised PBMCs. The TCR was taken from a person aged 25-55 years in good health. The chain is made from TRBV5-4 and TRBJ2-1. CDR3 sequence: CASSSTLNEQFF.